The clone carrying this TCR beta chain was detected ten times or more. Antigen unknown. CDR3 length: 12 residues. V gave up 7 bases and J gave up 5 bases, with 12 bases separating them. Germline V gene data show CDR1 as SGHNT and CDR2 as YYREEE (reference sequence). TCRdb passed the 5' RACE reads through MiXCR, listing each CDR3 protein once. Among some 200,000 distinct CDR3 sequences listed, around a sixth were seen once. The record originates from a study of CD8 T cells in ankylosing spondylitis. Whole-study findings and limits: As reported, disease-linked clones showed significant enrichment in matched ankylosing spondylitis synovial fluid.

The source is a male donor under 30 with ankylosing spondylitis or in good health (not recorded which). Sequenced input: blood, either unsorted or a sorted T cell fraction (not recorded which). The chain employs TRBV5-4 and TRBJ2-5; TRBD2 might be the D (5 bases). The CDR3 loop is CASSDGGETQYF. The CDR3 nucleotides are TGTGCCAGCTCGGACGGAGGCGAGACCCAGTACTTC.